Detailed here is one TCR beta chain. This sample stems from a study of cytomegalovirus exposure and HLA in healthy donors. The PCR contained 60 Vbeta and 13 Jbeta primers. Assay: immunoSEQ multiplex PCR; the TCRdb copy retains only in-frame clones and omits some. The table includes around 160,000 clones, 65% to 70% detected once. There are 13 residues in the CDR3. Trimming removed 6 bases from V and 4 bases from J, with 13 bases in between. The germline V gene encodes CDR1 SNHLY and CDR2 FYNNEI. The chain combines TRBV2 with TRBJ2-7, with D possibly being TRBD1 (6 bases). The source is a woman aged 18-35 years in good health and CMV-seropositive. Sequenced input: PBMCs. CDR3 residues: CASRDSQGYEQYF. The DNA for the CDR3 is TGTGCCAGCAGGGACAGCCAGGGGTACGAGCAGTACTTC.